These T cell receptor beta chains were read from a single sample in a study of blood T cell repertoires in COVID-19. The repertoire was sequenced with immunoSEQ multiplex PCR; TCRdb's copy has only in-frame clones and lacks some. Altogether roughly 57,000 clones are present, over 90% being singletons, with the ten largest covering approximately 2.8%. The source material was peripheral blood. These TCRs come from a human donor in a cohort sampled during active COVID-19. The CDR3 runs from the conserved cysteine through the conserved F or W. The D gene is left open where the match is weak. Clone size is given for some rows only: seen once, a few or many times, or a class if the clone is expanded.

TRBJ1-5,.,TRBD1,TRBV4-1,CASALGTGGQPQHF,TGCGCCAGCGCACTGGGGACAGGTGGTCAGCCCCAGCATTTT
TRBJ1-1,.,.,TRBV12-3/TRBV12-4,CASSLNREAFF,TGTGCCAGCAGTTTAAACAGAGAAGCTTTCTTT
TRBJ2-1,.,.,TRBV4-2,CASSQDQAGKNEQFF,TGTGCCAGCAGCCAAGATCAGGCAGGGAAAAATGAGCAGTTCTTC
TRBJ1-3,.,.,TRBV3-1/TRBV3-2,CASSQDRGSGNTIYF,TGTGCCAGCAGCCAAGACAGGGGCTCTGGAAACACCATATATTTT
TRBJ2-5,.,.,TRBV28,CATTGAGGYMKTQYF,TGTGCCACCACGGGGGCAGGGGGGTATATGAAGACCCAGTACTTC
TRBJ2-7,once,.,TRBV4-2,CASSQYGNEQYF,TGTGCCAGCAGCCAATACGGGAATGAGCAGTACTTC
TRBJ2-1,.,TRBD1,TRBV6-1,CASSEASMDRAFF,TGTGCCAGCAGTGAAGCCTCCATGGACAGGGCTTTCTTC
TRBJ1-3,.,.,TRBV15,CATSRDKTGNTIYF,TGTGCCACCAGCAGAGATAAAACTGGAAACACCATATATTTT
TRBJ1-1,.,TRBD1,TRBV5-1,CASSLGRDRVTTEAFF,TGCGCCAGCAGCTTGGGTCGGGACAGGGTTACGACTGAAGCTTTCTTT
TRBJ1-5,few,TRBD1,TRBV6-5,CASSTDRASGPQHF,TGTGCCAGCAGTACGGACAGGGCCAGTGGACCCCAGCATTTT
TRBJ2-3,.,TRBD2,TRBV30,CAWNGGGTDTQYF,TGTGCCTGGAACGGGGGGGGCACAGATACGCAGTATTTT
TRBJ2-7,.,.,TRBV5-5,CASSFSRDSTYEQYF,TGTGCCAGCAGCTTTTCGAGGGACTCCACCTACGAGCAGTACTTC
TRBJ1-5,.,.,TRBV6-2/TRBV6-3,CASSGGKHSNQPQHF,TGTGCCAGCAGTGGAGGAAAACATAGCAATCAGCCCCAGCATTTT
TRBJ1-2,.,.,TRBV7-8,CASSPTREVGGYTF,TGTGCCAGCAGCCCCACCCGGGAGGTGGGGGGCTACACCTTC
TRBJ2-1,.,TRBD2,TRBV11-2,CASSLVSGLAGGNEQFF,TGTGCCAGCAGCTTAGTATCTGGGCTAGCGGGAGGGAATGAGCAGTTCTTC
TRBJ2-7,.,.,TRBV28,CASTQGPPYEQYF,TGTGCCAGCACACAGGGTCCCCCCTACGAGCAGTACTTC
TRBJ2-2,few,.,TRBV9,CASSVEDAQGRGSAGELFF,TGTGCCAGCAGCGTAGAAGATGCGCAGGGTCGTGGGTCTGCCGGGGAGCTGTTTTTT
TRBJ1-4,.,TRBD1,TRBV9,CASSVVGTGAEKLFF,TGTGCCAGCAGCGTAGTGGGTACAGGGGCGGAAAAACTGTTTTTT
TRBJ1-5,few,TRBD1,TRBV3-1/TRBV3-2,CASSQQSRTGVLPAQHF,TGTGCCAGCAGCCAACAATCAAGGACAGGGGTCCTACCGGCCCAGCATTTT
TRBJ2-1,.,TRBD2,TRBV6-2/TRBV6-3,CASSSRLADNEQFF,TGTGCCAGCAGTTCCCGACTAGCGGACAATGAGCAGTTCTTC
TRBJ2-2,.,.,TRBV4-3,CASSQVNTGPGELFF,TGCGCCAGCAGCCAGGTTAATACAGGGCCCGGGGAGCTGTTTTTT
TRBJ1-5,.,.,TRBV30,CAWSGSGGEPQHF,TGTGCCTGGTCGGGCTCCGGGGGTGAGCCCCAGCATTTT
TRBJ1-1,once,.,TRBV2,CASAGGASLNTEAFF,TGTGCCAGTGCCGGGGGGGCGTCTCTGAACACTGAAGCTTTCTTT
TRBJ2-1,once,.,TRBV6-2/TRBV6-3,CASSRGHSYNEQFF,TGTGCCAGCAGTCGGGGACACTCCTACAATGAGCAGTTCTTC
TRBJ2-7,once,.,TRBV14,CASSQESQGTYEQYF,TGTGCCAGCAGCCAAGAATCGCAGGGAACCTACGAGCAGTACTTC
TRBJ1-6,.,.,TRBV30,CAWSGQQNSPLHF,TGTGCCTGGAGTGGACAGCAAAATTCACCCCTCCACTTT
TRBJ1-1,.,.,TRBV24-1,CATSDFAGESFF,TGTGCCACCAGTGATTTTGCAGGGGAATCTTTCTTT
TRBJ2-1,few,.,TRBV5-1,CASSPDSNGYNEQFF,TGCGCCAGCAGCCCCGACTCCAACGGTTACAATGAGCAGTTCTTC
TRBJ2-7,.,TRBD2,TRBV4-1,CASSQESSGRFSYEQYF,TGCGCCAGCAGCCAAGAGTCTAGCGGGAGGTTCTCCTACGAGCAGTACTTC
TRBJ1-1,.,.,TRBV12-3/TRBV12-4,CASSLSFSTEAFF,TGTGCCAGCAGTTTATCTTTCTCGACTGAAGCTTTCTTT
TRBJ2-7,.,.,TRBV28,CASSPAQSPGEQYF,TGTGCCAGCAGTCCAGCACAGAGTCCCGGAGAGCAGTACTTC
TRBJ2-2,.,TRBD1,TRBV10-3,CAISDRQGWGTGELFF,TGTGCCATCAGTGATCGACAGGGTTGGGGAACCGGGGAGCTGTTTTTT
TRBJ2-1,.,TRBD2,TRBV28,CASSFWSSGVGNEQFF,TGTGCCAGCAGTTTTTGGTCTAGCGGAGTGGGCAATGAGCAGTTCTTC
TRBJ2-3,.,.,TRBV7-9,CASSPDRLSTDTQYF,TGTGCCAGCAGCCCTGACAGACTCAGCACAGATACGCAGTATTTT